These 12 T cell receptor beta chains were sequenced from one sample in a study of cytomegalovirus exposure and HLA in healthy donors (TCRdb year 2017). Libraries were constructed by the immunoSEQ multiplex PCR assay. A mixture of 60 forward primers for TCR Vbeta segments and 13 reverse primers for TCR Jbeta segments was used in the multiplex PCR. Here the immuneACCESS table is served through TCRdb, limited to in-frame sequences with V and J called. Missing clones are a known gap in these copies; in checked studies unresolved V genes cover under half, and the rest lacks a known reason. This sample lists about 160,000 clones; 82% were detected once. The ten largest clones represent approximately 1.5% of the sample. The sequenced sample consisted of PBMCs. The source of these receptors is a girl under 18 in good health and CMV-seropositive.

This clone occurred a few times. The V call is TRBV18, the J call TRBJ2-2, with 7 positions matching TRBD1. The junction had 5 bases not matched to a gene; V was cut back by 9 bases and J by 4 bases. This CDR3 region has 13 residues. Germline CDR1 is KGHSH and CDR2 is LQKENI. The CDR3 sequence: CASRDRLTGELFF. The CDR3 nucleotides read TGTGCCAGTCGGGACAGACTCACCGGGGAGCTGTTTTTT.

The chain couples TRBV6-1 to TRBJ1-1, with TRBD1 identical over 7 bases. The CDR3 runs to 15 residues. Germline values: CDR1 MNHNS, CDR2 SASEGT. V was pared by 5 bases and J by 7 bases, with 13 bases of the junction left unmatched. The CDR3 DNA reads TGTGCCAGCAGTACCGGGACAGCGGGGGCTATTGAAGCTTTCTTT. This translates into CASSTGTAGAIEAFF.

The chain uses TRBV7-2 and TRBJ2-7; the D is unclear. This CDR3 spans 15 amino acids. Trimming cost V 0 bases and J 3 bases, with 12 bases left between them. Looked up from germline, CDR1 is SGHTA and CDR2 is FQGNSA. CDR3 in DNA: TGTGCCAGCAGCTTAGCCACGAACTTATACTACGAGCAGTACTTC. It yields the protein CASSLATNLYYEQYF.

Only one count was recorded for this clone. The chain joins TRBV30 to TRBJ1-3; D remains unclear. CDR1 is GTSNPN, CDR2 SVGIG, per germline (reference sequence). Trimming took off 3 bases at V and 4 bases at J, with 13 bases between the two ends. The CDR3 runs to 14 residues. The CDR3 loop reads CAWRGGEFGNTIYF. As DNA, the CDR3 is TGTGCCTGGAGGGGTGGAGAATTCGGAAACACCATATATTTT.

The genes are TRBV4-2 and TRBJ2-3; 10 nucleotides match TRBD2. With 3 bases clipped from V and 8 bases from J, the junction kept 5 bases outside the gene matches. Germline CDR1 reads LGHNA; CDR2 reads YNFKEQ. This CDR3 is built from 14 residues. In DNA, the CDR3 is TGTGCCAGCAGCCAGAGAGCGGGAGGGAGTACGCAGTATTTT. This translates into CASSQRAGGSTQYF.

This clone appeared a single time. The chain combines TRBV6-6 with TRBJ2-1; TRBD2 matches 7 bases. The CDR3 extends over 16 amino acids. J lost 4 bases, V lost 6 bases, and 12 bases had no gene match. CDR1 MNHNY and CDR2 SVGAGI come from the germline V gene (reference sequence). The CDR3 loop is CASSHAHGGEYNEQFF. In DNA form, the CDR3 reads TGTGCCAGCAGCCATGCCCATGGGGGGGAATACAATGAGCAGTTCTTC.

The chain uses TRBV28 and TRBJ2-5; 9 bases are a match to TRBD2. The CDR3 spans 16 residues. The germline gives CDR1 MDHEN, CDR2 SYDVKM. V was clipped by 4 bases and J by 6 bases; unmatched bases: 12. The CDR3 here is CASSSRLAGRRKTQYF. The CDR3 region has the DNA TGTGCCAGCAGTTCTCGCCTAGCGGGAAGAAGAAAGACCCAGTACTTC.

This clone was detected only once. The chain has TRBV19 and TRBJ1-2; possible D gene TRBD1, 6 bases. CDR3 size: 15 residues. Per germline, CDR1 LNHDA and CDR2 SQIVND (reference sequence). Deletions cut 5 bases from V and 0 bases from J, with 13 bases between. Here the CDR3 reads CASSDRGQPNYGYTF. CDR3 nucleotides: TGTGCCAGTAGTGACCGCGGACAGCCTAACTATGGCTACACCTTC. Full variable domain (remainder filled in from reference TRBV19 and TRBJ1-2): DGGITQSPKYLFRKEGQNVTLSCEQNLNHDAMYWYRQDPGQGLRLIYYSQIVNDFQKGDIAEGYSVSREKKESFPLTVTSAQKNPTAFYLCASSDRGQPNYGYTFGSGTRLTVV.

The chain combines TRBV2 with TRBJ1-1, with D perhaps TRBD1 (5 bases). The CDR3 spans 16 residues. Germline values: CDR1 SNHLY, CDR2 FYNNEI. The V end was cut by 1 base, the J end by 2 bases, with 14 bases between. As DNA, the CDR3 is TGTGCCAGCAGTGAAGAAATCGGAGGGGACAACACTGAAGCTTTCTTT. This codes for CASSEEIGGDNTEAFF. The variable domain in full, completed from reference TRBV2 and TRBJ1-1, reads EPEVTQTPSHQVTQMGQEVILRCVPISNHLYFYWYRQILGQKVEFLVSFYNNEISEKSEIFDDQFSVERPDGSNFTLKIRSTKLEDSAMYFCASSEEIGGDNTEAFFGQGTRLTVV.

The chain carries TRBV11-3 and TRBJ2-3; the D is unclear. This CDR3 is 13 amino acids long. In germline, CDR1 is SGHNT, CDR2 YENEEA. Between the trimmed V and J ends, which lost 3 bases and 3 bases, there was a span of 7 bases. CDR3 sequence (DNA): TGTGCCAGCAGCTTGTCCGTTACAGATACGCAGTATTTT. This gives the protein CASSLSVTDTQYF. The whole variable domain, remainder taken from reference TRBV11-3 and TRBJ2-3, is EAGVVQSPRYKIIEKKQPVAFWCNPISGHNTLYWYLQNLGQGPELLIRYENEEAVDDSQLPKDRFSAERLKGVDSTLKIQPAELGDSAVYLCASSLSVTDTQYFGPGTRLTVL.

The CDR3, as DNA: TGCGCCAGCAGCCAGGGGCGTAACTATGGCTACACCTTC. It is translated as CASSQGRNYGYTF. This rearrangement joins TRBV5-1 to TRBJ1-2; maybe TRBD1 (6 bases). The CDR3 extends over 13 amino acids. The germline V gene encodes CDR1 SGHRS and CDR2 YFSETQ. The V gene lost 4 bases and the J gene lost 1 base, with 8 bases spanning the gap.

This clone was picked up one time. This sequence joins TRBV7-2 and TRBJ2-7; tentatively, D is TRBD1 (6 bases). Germline V gene sequence: CDR1 SGHTA, CDR2 FQGNSA. The CDR3 consists of 15 residues. Trimming removed 5 bases from V and 4 bases from J, with 18 bases in between. CDR3 region: CASSPSRGYGYEQYF. The CDR3 DNA sequence: TGTGCCAGCAGCCCCTCGAGGGGGTACGGGTACGAGCAGTACTTC.